This passage covers 24 T cell receptor beta chains from one sample sequenced in a study of shared clonotypes between healthy human individuals (dated by TCRdb to the early 2020s). Library preparation was by the immunoSEQ multiplex PCR assay. TCRdb mirrors the immuneACCESS table, restricted to in-frame sequences. Some clones are absent from its copies; in checked studies, under half trace to an unresolved V gene, and the reason for the others is unknown. A total of roughly 2,500,000 clones appear in this sample, over 85% of them only once. 0.35% to 0.45% of the sample belongs to the ten largest clones. Sequencing was done on a sample of naive CD4+ T cells from PBMCs. The intended sense of this specimen's cell subset or site label: CD45RA+ positively selected. These receptors were obtained from a man between 18 and 35 years old in good health. Some clones in this sample may be carry-over from other donors' samples.

This chain links TRBV27 with TRBJ2-3, with 10 bases that match TRBD2. The CDR3 has 17 amino acids. Germline lookup yields CDR1 MNHEY and CDR2 SMNVEV (reference sequence). Trimming removed 6 bases from V and 0 bases from J; junction bases left unmatched: 9. CDR3 protein: CASSLLGLATSTDTQYF. CDR3 in DNA: TGTGCCAGCAGCCTCCTGGGACTAGCGACTAGCACAGATACGCAGTATTTT.

The J gene is TRBJ2-7, the V gene TRBV13; 12 bases map to TRBD2. The CDR3 has 18 amino acids. V shed 5 bases, J shed 3 bases, and the junction held 14 bases outside the gene matches. CDR1 is PRHDT and CDR2 is FYEKMQ in the germline V gene (reference sequence). For the CDR3, the DNA is TGTGCCAGCAGCCCCCGGCTAGCGGGAGGGCCGTCCCTCTACGAGCAGTACTTC. Translating it yields CASSPRLAGGPSLYEQYF.

The chain employs TRBV19 and TRBJ2-2, with D possibly being TRBD2 (6 bases). This CDR3 contains 17 residues. Germline CDR1 is LNHDA and CDR2 is SQIVND (reference sequence). V was clipped by 6 bases and J by 7 bases, with 24 bases between them. As DNA, the CDR3 is TGTGCCAGTAGCCTTTACCCCCCCCAAGGAGGGCTCGGGGAGCTGTTTTTT. Amino acids: CASSLYPPQGGLGELFF.

The rearrangement joins TRBV11-1 to TRBJ2-3, with 12 nucleotides matching TRBD2. After removal of 4 bases from V and 3 bases from J, the junction contained 5 bases not matched to a gene. The CDR3 runs to 16 residues. The germline gives CDR1 SGHAT, CDR2 FQDESV (reference sequence). DNA of the CDR3: TGTGCCAGCAGCTGGACTAGCGGGACGTTAACAGATACGCAGTATTTT. Translation gives CASSWTSGTLTDTQYF.

CDR3 residues: CASSLLKLVSNQPQHF. CDR3 DNA sequence: TGTGCCAGCAGTTTGTTGAAGTTAGTTAGCAATCAGCCCCAGCATTTT. The gene calls are TRBV28 and TRBJ1-5; D call uncertain. The length of the CDR3 is 16 residues. Germline lookup yields CDR1 MDHEN and CDR2 SYDVKM. Trimming removed 3 bases at V and 0 bases at J, with 12 bases between.

The chain couples TRBV25-1 to TRBJ1-4, with D possibly being TRBD1 (6 bases). Germline CDR1 is MGHDK and CDR2 is SYGVNS. This CDR3 contains 15 residues. V was clipped by 5 bases and J by 4 bases, with 14 bases between them. The CDR3 loop is CASSSLGQINEKLFF. CDR3 DNA sequence: TGTGCCAGCAGTTCCTTAGGACAGATTAATGAAAAACTGTTTTTT.

This chain uses TRBV7-2 with TRBJ1-2, with D perhaps matching TRBD1 (5 bases). This CDR3 is 14 amino acids long. Germline values: CDR1 SGHTA, CDR2 FQGNSA. The V and J ends lost 6 bases and 2 bases respectively, with 13 bases between them. CDR3 sequence reads: CASRNRNANYGYTF. Here the CDR3 DNA reads TGTGCCAGCAGGAACAGGAACGCCAACTATGGCTACACCTTC. Filled out from reference TRBV7-2 and TRBJ1-2, the complete variable domain reads GAGVSQSPSNKVTEKGKDVELRCDPISGHTALYWYRQSLGQGLEFLIYFQGNSAPDKSGLPSDRFSAERTGGSVSTLTIQRTQQEDSAVYLCASRNRNANYGYTFGSGTRLTVV.

The chain has TRBV10-3 and TRBJ2-2; D remains unclear. Germline CDR1 reads ENHRY; CDR2 reads SYGVKD. The ends were cut back, 10 bases at V and 7 bases at J, with 13 bases in the middle. This CDR3 spans 12 amino acids. Written as DNA, the CDR3 is TGTGCCAGTAAGTTGTCATTCGGGGAGCTGTTTTTT. It is translated as CASKLSFGELFF.

The chain employs TRBV19 and TRBJ1-5; D might be TRBD1 (5 bases). Germline-derived CDR1 and CDR2 are LNHDA and SQIVND (reference sequence). The germline V and J ends were trimmed by 4 bases and 7 bases, with 20 bases remaining between them. CDR3 size: 16 residues. CDR3 sequence: CASSRQPGQGAQPQHF. The CDR3 DNA sequence: TGTGCCAGTAGTAGGCAGCCCGGCCAGGGCGCACAGCCCCAGCATTTT.

J is TRBJ2-7 and V is TRBV2, with unresolved D. Germline CDR1 is SNHLY and CDR2 is FYNNEI. The CDR3 covers 14 residues. Trimming shortened V by 0 bases and J by 5 bases, and 11 bases separated the two germline ends. The CDR3 nucleotides read TGTGCCAGCAGTGAAGCGTCACGGTGGGACGAGCAGTACTTC. Translation gives CASSEASRWDEQYF.

The rearrangement links TRBV27 to TRBJ2-1; either TRBD1 or TRBD2 may fit D (5 bases each). V was clipped by 5 bases and J by 1 base, with 15 bases between them. CDR1 MNHEY and CDR2 SMNVEV come from the germline V gene (reference sequence). This CDR3 contains 16 residues. For the CDR3, the DNA is TGTGCCAGCAGTCCTTTTTTGGGGGTATCCTACAATGAGCAGTTCTTC. Protein sequence: CASSPFLGVSYNEQFF.

V usage is TRBV6-4 and J usage is TRBJ2-1, with 8 nucleotides matching TRBD1. The germline gives CDR1 MRHNA, CDR2 SNTAGT. V shed 6 bases and J 9 bases; nucleotides not matched to a gene: 7. CDR3 length equals 13 residues. CDR3 loop: CASRQQQGGEQFF. CDR3 sequence (DNA): TGTGCCAGCAGACAACAACAGGGGGGTGAGCAGTTCTTC.

This sequence joins TRBV25-1 and TRBJ2-2; TRBD1 or TRBD2 may be the D gene (5 bases each). This CDR3 spans 15 amino acids. Germline CDR1 and CDR2: MGHDK and SYGVNS. Trimming cost V 1 base and J 7 bases, with 13 bases left between them. Written as DNA, the CDR3 is TGTGCCAGCAGTGAATTGATTGGGGGTAGCGGGGAGCTGTTTTTT. Protein product: CASSELIGGSGELFF.

This clone has a single count. This sample includes further DNA sequences coding for the same CDR3. This chain uses TRBV5-1 with TRBJ2-2, with TRBD2 matching over 10 bases. Germline lookup yields CDR1 SGHRS and CDR2 YFSETQ. The CDR3 runs 15 residues. The trim removed 4 bases at V and 4 bases at J, leaving 4 bases unmatched. CDR3 in amino acids: CASSLRTSGTGELFF. CDR3 in DNA: TGCGCCAGCAGCCTTAGGACTAGCGGCACCGGGGAGCTGTTTTTT.

The chain has TRBV5-1 and TRBJ2-7, with D perhaps matching TRBD1 or TRBD2 (5 bases each). Trimming stripped 4 bases from V and 0 bases from J, with 17 bases between. CDR3 length: 16 amino acids. Germline V gene lookup returns CDR1 SGHRS and CDR2 YFSETQ. The CDR3 DNA is TGCGCCAGCAGCCTGGGGGTCCAGGCCCTCTCCTACGAGCAGTACTTC. This encodes CASSLGVQALSYEQYF. Based on the CDR3 plus reference TRBV5-1 and TRBJ2-7, the full variable domain is KAGVTQTPRYLIKTRGQQVTLSCSPISGHRSVSWYQQTPGQGLQFLFEYFSETQRNKGNFPGRFSGRQFSNSRSEMNVSTLELGDSALYLCASSLGVQALSYEQYFGPGTRLTVT.

This rearrangement joins TRBV2 to TRBJ1-6; no firm D call. V lost 4 bases to trimming and J lost 0 bases, with 10 bases between them. Germline V gene data show CDR1 as SNHLY and CDR2 as FYNNEI. There are 16 residues in the CDR3. CDR3 nucleotide sequence: TGTGCCAGCAGTGTTCGTAAGAGCTCCTATAATTCACCCCTCCACTTT. Protein product: CASSVRKSSYNSPLHF.

The chain is built from TRBV29-1 and TRBJ1-2; D may be TRBD1 (6 bases). Per the germline V gene, CDR1 is SQVTM and CDR2 is ANQGSEA. Trimming left V 7 bases short and J 4 bases short, with 25 bases between. The CDR3 is 16 residues long. The CDR3 coding sequence is TGCAGCGCCTCAAATCCTACAGGGAGACGGGGCTATGGCTACACCTTC. As protein: CSASNPTGRRGYGYTF.

The chain links TRBV28 to TRBJ1-4; possible D gene TRBD1, 6 bases. CDR3 length: 16 residues. Germline-derived CDR1 and CDR2 are MDHEN and SYDVKM. V was trimmed by 6 bases and J by 8 bases, leaving 22 bases between them. For the CDR3, the DNA is TGTGCCAGCAGCTCTCGCGGGGGCGGGCAAGAGGAAAAACTGTTTTTT. This encodes CASSSRGGGQEEKLFF.

The chain carries TRBV7-9 and TRBJ2-2; D not resolved. Deletions cut 5 bases from V and 7 bases from J, with 8 bases between. The CDR3 loop spans 12 amino acids. Germline CDR1 and CDR2: SEHNR and FQNEAQ (reference sequence). The CDR3 DNA is TGTGCCAGCAGCGCCACAGACGGGGAGCTGTTTTTT. This gives the protein CASSATDGELFF.

Regarding this clone: This sample includes further DNA sequences coding for the same CDR3. The chain uses TRBV29-1 and TRBJ1-1, with D unresolved. Germline CDR1 is SQVTM and CDR2 is ANQGSEA. The length of the CDR3 is 11 residues. V was cut by 4 bases and J by 3 bases, with 6 bases left in between. The CDR3 here is CSVGTYTEAFF. The CDR3, as DNA: TGCAGCGTTGGGACTTACACTGAAGCTTTCTTT.

The V and J genes are TRBV6-5 and TRBJ1-2; D is unresolved. Trimming stripped 7 bases from V and 0 bases from J, with 12 bases between. Per germline, CDR1 MNHEY and CDR2 SVGAGI. The CDR3 runs to 14 residues. CDR3: CASKTDFSNYGYTF. The CDR3 DNA sequence: TGTGCCAGCAAAACGGACTTTTCTAACTATGGCTACACCTTC.

This clone was seen a single time. The chain is built from TRBV30 and TRBJ2-3; the D gene is possibly TRBD1 (7 bases). The CDR3 sequence is 14 residues long. Germline CDR1 is GTSNPN and CDR2 is SVGIG (reference sequence). Trimming removed 3 bases at V and 7 bases at J, with 17 bases between. In DNA, the CDR3 is TGTGCCTGGAGGGACAGGAGGGGCCCAAATACGCAGTATTTT. Protein sequence: CAWRDRRGPNTQYF.

CDR3 sequence reads: CASSILGGTTYNEQFF. DNA of the CDR3: TGTGCCAGTAGTATTTTGGGGGGGACCACCTACAATGAGCAGTTCTTC. The J gene is TRBJ2-1, the V gene TRBV19, with TRBD2 matching 7 bases. Germline CDR1 is LNHDA and CDR2 is SQIVND (reference sequence). The CDR3 has 16 residues. Trimming cost V 3 bases and J 2 bases; bases outside gene matches: 7.

V usage is TRBV6-5 and J usage is TRBJ2-5, with 9 positions matching TRBD2. The germline V gene encodes CDR1 MNHEY and CDR2 SVGAGI. There are 16 residues in the CDR3. The V and J ends lost 0 bases and 2 bases, in that order; junction bases with no gene match: 4. CDR3 in DNA: TGTGCCAGCAGTTACTCGTTCCTAGCGGGGCAAGAGACCCAGTACTTC. This encodes CASSYSFLAGQETQYF.